One sample yielded the 4 T cell receptor beta chains listed below, sequenced in a study of cytomegalovirus exposure and HLA in healthy donors (dated by TCRdb to the late 2010s). The library was produced with the immunoSEQ multiplex PCR assay. For the multiplex PCR, a mixture combining 60 forward primers for TCR Vbeta segments and 13 reverse primers for TCR Jbeta segments was used. TCRdb's version of the immuneACCESS table is confined to in-frame rearrangements and falls short of the full clone set. An unresolved V gene accounts for under half of the shortfall where checked; the remainder is of unknown origin. Recorded for this sample are 200,000 or so clones; roughly 77% of them occurred a single time. The ten most abundant clones make up more than 0.35% of the sample. Sequencing was done on a sample of PBMCs. The receptor source for this set is a male donor in good health and CMV-seropositive.

The V call is TRBV4-1, the J call TRBJ2-1, with TRBD2 matching over 7 bases. Unmatched junction bases numbered 22, after V lost 0 bases and J lost 8 bases. CDR3 length equals 20 residues. Germline V gene data show CDR1 as MGHRA and CDR2 as YSYEKL. The CDR3 is CASSQDLGSRRRLAGDEQFF. Written as DNA, the CDR3 is TGCGCCAGCAGCCAAGATTTAGGGAGTAGGAGGAGACTAGCCGGTGATGAGCAGTTCTTC.

The J gene is TRBJ2-7, the V gene TRBV21-1; no DNA check was done on the table's D call, TRBD2. TRBV21-1 is classified as a pseudogene. The CDR3 has 18 amino acids. CDR3 region: CASSPRGSGRALAYEQYF. CDR3 nucleotide sequence: TGTGCCAGCAGCCCCAGGGGGAGCGGGAGGGCCCTGGCGTACGAGCAGTACTTC.

This rearrangement joins TRBV12-2 to TRBJ2-1; TRBD2, as called in the table, went unchecked against the DNA. TRBV12-2 is marked as a pseudogene. The CDR3 is made up of 19 amino acids. The DNA of the CDR3 is TGTGCAAGTCGCTCCCGGGCGATGAGGGAGAAAGGCTCCTACAATGAGCAGTTCTTC. It is translated as CASRSRAMREKGSYNEQFF.

The V and J genes are TRBV19 and TRBJ1-5, with D possibly matching TRBD1 (5 bases). Looked up from germline, CDR1 is LNHDA and CDR2 is SQIVND (reference sequence). With 3 bases removed from V and 2 bases from J, the gap between germline ends came to 11 bases. The CDR3 loop spans 15 amino acids. In DNA, the CDR3 is TGTGCCAGTAGTATTTCGGGGGGACGCAATCAGCCCCAGCATTTT. Protein: CASSISGGRNQPQHF. The full variable domain, rest sourced from reference TRBV19 and TRBJ1-5, is DGGITQSPKYLFRKEGQNVTLSCEQNLNHDAMYWYRQDPGQGLRLIYYSQIVNDFQKGDIAEGYSVSREKKESFPLTVTSAQKNPTAFYLCASSISGGRNQPQHFGDGTRLSIL.